This TCR beta chain emerged from a study of blood T cell repertoires in COVID-19. Looking at the study overall: The samples span acute and convalescent COVID-19 from the United States, Italy and Spain. T cells, B-cell-depleted T cells, or PBMCs provided the cDNA or gDNA that served as material.

The trim removed 3 bases at V and 0 bases at J, leaving 6 bases unmatched. Germline assignment: CDR1 LNHNV and CDR2 YYDKDF (reference sequence). The CDR3 has 17 amino acids. The sample holds one count of this clone. As processed by the authors: Quantification of nucleated cells was approximated via reference gene primer amplification. The data were produced by immunoSEQ multiplex PCR, yet TCRdb's version contains in-frame clones alone and is incomplete. V and J calls and clone size follow that table, whereas D and trimming were derived from the DNA. The sample has some 100,000 clones; 85% to 90% are singletons.

The V and J genes are TRBV15 and TRBJ1-5, with 9 bases lining up with TRBD1. The material sequenced was peripheral blood. The receptor was derived from a man between 65 and 79 years old who had recovered from COVID-19. The chain's CDR3 is CATSSRTGAYSNQPQHF. The CDR3 DNA reads as TGTGCCACCAGCAGTAGGACAGGGGCTTATAGCAATCAGCCCCAGCATTTT.